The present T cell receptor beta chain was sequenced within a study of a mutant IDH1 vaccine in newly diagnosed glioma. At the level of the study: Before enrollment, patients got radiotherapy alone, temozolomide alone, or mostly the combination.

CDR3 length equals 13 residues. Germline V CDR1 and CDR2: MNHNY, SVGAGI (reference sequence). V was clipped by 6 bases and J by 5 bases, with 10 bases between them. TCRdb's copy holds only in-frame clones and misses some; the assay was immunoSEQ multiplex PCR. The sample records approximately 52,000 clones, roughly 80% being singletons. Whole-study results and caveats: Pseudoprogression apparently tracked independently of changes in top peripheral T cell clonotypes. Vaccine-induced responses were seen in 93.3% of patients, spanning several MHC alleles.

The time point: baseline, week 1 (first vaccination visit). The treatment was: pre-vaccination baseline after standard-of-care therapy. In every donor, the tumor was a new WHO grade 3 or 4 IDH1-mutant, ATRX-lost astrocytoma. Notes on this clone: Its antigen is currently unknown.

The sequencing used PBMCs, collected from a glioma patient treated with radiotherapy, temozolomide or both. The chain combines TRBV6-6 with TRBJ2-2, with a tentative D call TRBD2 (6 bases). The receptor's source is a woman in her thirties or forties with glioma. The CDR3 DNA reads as TGTGCCAGCAGCTCCCGGGGGACCGGGGAGCTGTTTTTT. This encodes CASSSRGTGELFF.